These 13 T cell receptor beta chains share one sample of origin, sequenced in a study of cytomegalovirus exposure and HLA in healthy donors (dated by TCRdb to 2016 to 2017). The library relied on the immunoSEQ multiplex PCR assay. For the multiplex PCR, a mixture combining 60 forward primers for TCR Vbeta segments and 13 reverse primers for TCR Jbeta segments was used. TCRdb stores this immuneACCESS table with in-frame sequences only. Part of the clones is absent; in the studies checked, under half of the shortfall reflects unresolved V genes, and no reason is known for the rest. In this sample the table shows fewer than 200,000 clones, about 68% of which occur a single time. Of the sample, less than 3% is held by the ten largest clones. Sequenced sample: PBMCs. Every receptor here comes from a female donor in good health and CMV-seronegative.

V gene TRBV27 combines with J gene TRBJ2-1; 8 bases map to TRBD2. Germline V gives CDR1 MNHEY, CDR2 SMNVEV (reference sequence). The CDR3 is 16 residues long. V lost 5 bases and J lost 0; bases outside the gene matches: 6. The CDR3 DNA follows: TGTGCCAGCAGTATTACTAGCGGCCCCTCCTACAATGAGCAGTTCTTC. Encoded protein: CASSITSGPSYNEQFF.

The CDR3 DNA follows: TGTGCCAGCAGTGTCAGGAACACTGAAGCTTTCTTT. Translated: CASSVRNTEAFF. The chain recombines TRBV13 with TRBJ1-1; D gene uncertain. The germline V and J ends were trimmed by 6 bases and 1 base, with 6 bases remaining between them. In germline, CDR1 is PRHDT, CDR2 FYEKMQ (reference sequence). CDR3 length: 12 residues.

The rearrangement joins TRBV7-2 to TRBJ1-2; TRBD1 matches 7 bases. In germline, CDR1 is SGHTA, CDR2 FQGNSA. The CDR3 has 13 amino acids. V was clipped by 5 bases and J by 8 bases; unmatched bases: 8. Here the CDR3 reads CASSPRQGHGYTF. The DNA for the CDR3 is TGTGCCAGCAGCCCCCGACAGGGCCACGGCTACACCTTC.

With respect to this clone: One end of the junction fails to match germline, which may point to a read error. The chain carries TRBV7-7 and TRBJ2-1, with TRBD2 as a possible D gene (6 bases). CDR1 and CDR2 (germline): SSHAT, FNYEAQ (reference sequence). This CDR3 region has 15 residues. CDR3 in DNA: TGTGCTAGCAGCTTACGGACGGAGGGCTACAATGAGCAGTTCTTC. Translated: CASSLRTEGYNEQFF.

CDR3 sequence reads: CSVARVRETQYF. DNA of the CDR3: TGCAGCGTTGCCAGGGTGAGGGAGACCCAGTACTTC. The chain employs TRBV29-1 and TRBJ2-5; weak D call: TRBD1 (5 bases). Germline V gives CDR1 SQVTM, CDR2 ANQGSEA. This CDR3 comprises 12 residues. V shed 4 bases and J shed 5 bases, with 11 bases lying between them.

This clone has only one observation. V usage is TRBV30 and J usage is TRBJ1-2; possibly TRBD1 for D (6 bases). CDR1 and CDR2 (germline): GTSNPN, SVGIG (reference sequence). The CDR3 runs 14 residues. Trimming removed 0 bases from V and 5 bases from J, with 13 bases in between. The CDR3 DNA follows: TGTGCCTGGAGTGTACTAAGGGGGGGATATGGCTACACCTTC. Its protein product is CAWSVLRGGYGYTF.

The rearrangement uses TRBV7-2 and TRBJ1-2, with 8 bases fitting TRBD1. J lost 1 base, V lost 5 bases, and 6 bases had no gene match. Germline values: CDR1 SGHTA, CDR2 FQGNSA. The CDR3 is 15 amino acids. For the CDR3, the DNA is TGTGCCAGCAGCCCTCCGGACAGGGTTAACTATGGCTACACCTTC. Protein: CASSPPDRVNYGYTF.

This clone was observed once. The chain employs TRBV9 and TRBJ2-5, with D possibly matching TRBD1 (5 bases). This CDR3 region has 15 residues. Trimming took off 0 bases at V and 1 base at J, with 10 bases between the two ends. CDR1 is SGDLS and CDR2 is YYNGEE in the germline V gene. Written as DNA, the CDR3 is TGTGCCAGCAGCGTAGAGACAGCGACCCAAGAGACCCAGTACTTC. This sequence encodes CASSVETATQETQYF.

The V and J genes are TRBV29-1 and TRBJ2-5; 7 positions agree with TRBD2. Trimming cost V 2 bases and J 1 base; bases outside gene matches: 4. CDR1 and CDR2 from the germline V gene are SQVTM and ANQGSEA. The CDR3 extends over 14 amino acids. CDR3 protein: CSVESGVLQETQYF. The CDR3 bases are TGCAGCGTTGAAAGCGGGGTCCTCCAAGAGACCCAGTACTTC.

V is TRBV6-1 and J is TRBJ2-3; TRBD1 matches at 8 bases. Per the germline V gene, CDR1 is MNHNS and CDR2 is SASEGT. The CDR3 runs to 18 residues. The V and J ends lost 3 bases and 3 bases, in that order; junction bases with no gene match: 14. CDR3 region: CASSDVNRGTIRTDTQYF. CDR3 DNA sequence: TGTGCCAGCAGTGATGTAAACAGGGGGACCATAAGGACAGATACGCAGTATTTT.

V usage is TRBV6-5 and J usage is TRBJ2-3; weak D call: TRBD2 (7 bases). With 2 bases removed from V and 2 bases from J, the gap between germline ends came to 11 bases. The CDR3 is made up of 15 amino acids. CDR1 is MNHEY, CDR2 SVGAGI, per germline. DNA for the CDR3: TGTGCCAGCAGTTACCGCGCGGGGGCCACAGATACGCAGTATTTT. It codes for CASSYRAGATDTQYF.

Only a few counts were recorded for this clone. The chain combines TRBV7-9 with TRBJ1-1; D is uncertain. The CDR3 length is 12 residues. The germline gives CDR1 SEHNR, CDR2 FQNEAQ (reference sequence). Between the trimmed V and J ends, which lost 5 bases and 5 bases, there was a span of 9 bases. CDR3 residues: CASSQGGTEAFF. CDR3 in DNA: TGTGCCAGCAGCCAAGGCGGGACTGAAGCTTTCTTT.

The rearrangement links TRBV6-1 to TRBJ1-5; 10 bases line up with TRBD1. Germline assignment: CDR1 MNHNS and CDR2 SASEGT. This CDR3 spans 16 amino acids. After removal of 3 bases from V and 9 bases from J, the junction contained 11 bases not matched to a gene. The CDR3 DNA follows: TGTGCCAGCAGTGACAGGCCAGGGACAGGGGCAGGGCCCCAGCATTTT. It codes for CASSDRPGTGAGPQHF.